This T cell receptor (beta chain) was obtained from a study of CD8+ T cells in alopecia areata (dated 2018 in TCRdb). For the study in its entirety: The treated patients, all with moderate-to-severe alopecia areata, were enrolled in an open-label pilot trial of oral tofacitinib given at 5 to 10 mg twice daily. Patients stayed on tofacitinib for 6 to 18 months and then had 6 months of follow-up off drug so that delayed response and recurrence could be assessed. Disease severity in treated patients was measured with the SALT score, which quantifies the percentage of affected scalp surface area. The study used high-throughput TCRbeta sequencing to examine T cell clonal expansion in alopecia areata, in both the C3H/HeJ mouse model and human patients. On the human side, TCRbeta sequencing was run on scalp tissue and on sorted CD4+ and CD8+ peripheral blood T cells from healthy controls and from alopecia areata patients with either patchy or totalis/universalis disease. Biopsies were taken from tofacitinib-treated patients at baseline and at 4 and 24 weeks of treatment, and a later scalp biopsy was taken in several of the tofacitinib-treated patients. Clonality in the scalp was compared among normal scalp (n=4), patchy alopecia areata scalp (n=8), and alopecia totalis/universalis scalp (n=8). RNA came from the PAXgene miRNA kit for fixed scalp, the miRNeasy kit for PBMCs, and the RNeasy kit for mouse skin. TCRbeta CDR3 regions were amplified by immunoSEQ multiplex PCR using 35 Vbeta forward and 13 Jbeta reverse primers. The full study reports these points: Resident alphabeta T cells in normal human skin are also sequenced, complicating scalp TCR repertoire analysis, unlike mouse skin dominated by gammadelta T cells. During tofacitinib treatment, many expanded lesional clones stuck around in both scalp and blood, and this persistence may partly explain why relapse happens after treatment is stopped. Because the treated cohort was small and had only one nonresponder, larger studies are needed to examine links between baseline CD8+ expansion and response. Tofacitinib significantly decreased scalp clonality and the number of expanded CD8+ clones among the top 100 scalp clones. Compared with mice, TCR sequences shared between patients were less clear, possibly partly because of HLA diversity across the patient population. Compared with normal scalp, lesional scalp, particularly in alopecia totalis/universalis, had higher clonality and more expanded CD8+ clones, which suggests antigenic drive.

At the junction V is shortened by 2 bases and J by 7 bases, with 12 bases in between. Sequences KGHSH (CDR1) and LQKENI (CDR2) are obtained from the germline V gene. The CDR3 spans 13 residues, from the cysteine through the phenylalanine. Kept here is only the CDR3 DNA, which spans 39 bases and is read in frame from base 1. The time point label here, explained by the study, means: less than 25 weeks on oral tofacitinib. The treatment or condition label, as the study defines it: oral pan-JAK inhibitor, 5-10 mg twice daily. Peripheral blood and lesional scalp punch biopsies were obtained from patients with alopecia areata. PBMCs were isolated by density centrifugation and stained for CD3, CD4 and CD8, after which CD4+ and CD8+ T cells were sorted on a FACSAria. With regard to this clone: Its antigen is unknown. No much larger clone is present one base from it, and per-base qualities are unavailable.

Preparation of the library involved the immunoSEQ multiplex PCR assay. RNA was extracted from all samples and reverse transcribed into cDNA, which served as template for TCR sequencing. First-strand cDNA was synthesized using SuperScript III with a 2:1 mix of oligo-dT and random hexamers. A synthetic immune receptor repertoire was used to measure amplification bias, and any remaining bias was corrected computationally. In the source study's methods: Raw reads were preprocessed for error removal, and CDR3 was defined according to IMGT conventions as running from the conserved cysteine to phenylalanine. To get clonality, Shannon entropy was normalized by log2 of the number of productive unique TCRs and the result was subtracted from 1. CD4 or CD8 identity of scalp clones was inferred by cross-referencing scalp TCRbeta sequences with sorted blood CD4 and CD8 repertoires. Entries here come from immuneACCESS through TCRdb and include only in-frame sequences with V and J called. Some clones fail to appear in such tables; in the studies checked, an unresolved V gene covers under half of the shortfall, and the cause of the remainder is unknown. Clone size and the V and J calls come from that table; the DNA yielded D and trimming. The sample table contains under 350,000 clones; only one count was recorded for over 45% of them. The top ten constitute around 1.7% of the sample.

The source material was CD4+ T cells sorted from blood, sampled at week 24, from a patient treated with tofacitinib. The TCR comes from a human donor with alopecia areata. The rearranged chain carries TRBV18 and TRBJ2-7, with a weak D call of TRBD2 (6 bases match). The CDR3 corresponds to CASSPAPAGEQYF. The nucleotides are TGTGCCAGCTCACCAGCCCCCGCGGGGGAGCAGTACTTC. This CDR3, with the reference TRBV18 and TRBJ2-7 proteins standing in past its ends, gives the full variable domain NAGVMQNPRHLVRRRGQEARLRCSPMKGHSHVYWYRQLPEEGLKFMVYLQKENIIDESGMPKERFSAEFPKEGPSILRIQQVVRGDSAAYFCASSPAPAGEQYFGPGTRLTVT.